The TCR delta chain described here comes from a study of gamma-delta chains in newborns, infants, children. Germline V gene data show CDR1 as GEAIGNYY and CDR2 as EKD. Trimming cost V 0 bases and J 0 bases, with 14 bases left between them. The CDR3 runs to 19 residues. TCRdb reanalysed the reads via CATT. The sample lists 4,000 to 4,500 delta-chain clones; less than 7% were seen once. This clone was observed a handful of times. Sequencing was performed on blood. This clonotype was obtained from a child who was a newborn, infant or young child, either healthy, febrile or measles-vaccinated (not recorded which). This rearrangement joins TRDV2 to TRDJ3; possibly TRDD3 for D (6 bases). The CDR3 protein is CACDTWGFSSSWDTRQMFF. CDR3 nucleotides: TGTGCCTGTGACACCTGGGGGTTCTCGAGCTCCTGGGACACCCGACAGATGTTTTTC.